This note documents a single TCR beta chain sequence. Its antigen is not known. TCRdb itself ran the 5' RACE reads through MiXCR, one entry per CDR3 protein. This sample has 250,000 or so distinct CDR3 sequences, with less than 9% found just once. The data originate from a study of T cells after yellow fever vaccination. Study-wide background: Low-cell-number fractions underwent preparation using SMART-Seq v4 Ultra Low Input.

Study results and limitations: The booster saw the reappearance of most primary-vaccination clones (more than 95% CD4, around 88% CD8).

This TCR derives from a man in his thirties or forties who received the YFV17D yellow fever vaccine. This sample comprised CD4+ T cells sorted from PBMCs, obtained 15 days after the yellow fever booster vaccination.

The CDR3: CATRKKDTQYF. Here the CDR3 DNA reads TGTGCCACCCGTAAAAAAGATACGCAGTATTTT. The chain couples TRBV10-3 to TRBJ2-3; D not resolved. Per germline, CDR1 ENHRY and CDR2 SYGVKD. The V gene lost 10 bases and the J gene lost 5 bases, with 10 bases spanning the gap. CDR3 length: 11 residues.